This is a list of T cell receptor beta chains from one sample in a study of cytomegalovirus exposure and HLA in healthy donors. The repertoire was sequenced with immunoSEQ multiplex PCR; TCRdb's copy has only in-frame clones and lacks some. Of 59,000 or so clones listed, about 81% are singletons. The sample taken for sequencing was PBMCs. The receptors here all came from a man aged 30-40 years in good health and CMV-seropositive. The CDR3 runs from the conserved cysteine through the conserved F or W. The D gene is left open where the match is weak. Not all rows give a size; the values are once, few, many and, for expanded clones, a class.

TRBV27	TRBD2	TRBJ2-2	.	CASSSDFFALAGGPNGELFF	TGTGCCAGCAGCTCGGATTTTTTTGCTTTAGCGGGGGGGCCTAACGGGGAGCTGTTTTTT
TRBV9	.	TRBJ2-3	.	CASSVGTSTDTQYF	TGTGCCAGCAGCGTAGGGACTAGCACAGATACGCAGTATTTT
TRBV14	TRBD1	TRBJ2-7	.	CASSLDLNRDRGHEQYF	TGTGCCAGCAGCCTAGACCTTAACCGGGACAGGGGCCACGAGCAGTACTTC
TRBV6-5	.	TRBJ1-1	few	CASREITGYTEAFF	TGTGCCAGCAGGGAGATCACAGGGTACACTGAAGCTTTCTTT
TRBV14	.	TRBJ1-1	.	CASSAHRSRDTEAFF	TGTGCCAGCAGCGCCCACCGAAGCAGGGACACTGAAGCTTTCTTT
TRBV27	TRBD2	TRBJ2-1	.	CASSLGGARGKGQFF	TGTGCCAGCAGTTTAGGAGGGGCGCGGGGGAAGGGGCAGTTCTTC
TRBV6-1	TRBD1	TRBJ2-7	.	CASSGGPPGQGPYEQYF	TGTGCCAGCAGTGGGGGGCCGCCGGGACAGGGGCCCTACGAGCAGTACTTC
TRBV9	.	TRBJ1-4	.	CASSVEGVGEKLFF	TGTGCCAGCAGCGTAGAAGGGGTGGGTGAAAAACTGTTTTTT
TRBV4-2	TRBD1	TRBJ2-1	.	CASSQSLDRAYNEQFF	TGTGCCAGCAGCCAATCGCTGGACAGGGCCTACAATGAGCAGTTCTTC
TRBV6-1	TRBD1	TRBJ1-2	few	CASSERGRGYGYTF	TGTGCCAGCAGTGAAAGGGGGCGCGGCTATGGCTACACCTTC
TRBV10-3	TRBD1	TRBJ1-2	.	CAIRPGQGWDYGYTF	TGTGCCATCAGACCTGGACAGGGTTGGGACTATGGCTACACCTTC
TRBV2	TRBD1	TRBJ2-7	.	CASSVTGVGAEQYF	TGTGCCAGCAGCGTCACAGGGGTGGGCGCCGAGCAGTACTTC
TRBV15	.	TRBJ1-1	.	CATSRDRTEAFF	TGTGCCACCAGCAGAGATCGCACTGAAGCTTTCTTT
TRBV7-2	TRBD1	TRBJ2-7	.	CASSPRTGTYEQYF	TGTGCCAGCAGCCCCCGGACAGGAACCTACGAGCAGTACTTC
TRBV27	.	TRBJ1-1	.	CASRPTSRSTEAFF	TGTGCCAGCAGACCAACATCGCGGAGCACTGAAGCTTTCTTT
TRBV4-3	.	TRBJ2-5	few	CASSQDPAEAEETQYF	TGCGCCAGCAGCCAAGATCCAGCGGAGGCCGAAGAGACCCAGTACTTC
TRBV5-1	.	TRBJ1-2	.	CASSLETGPYGYTF	TGCGCCAGCAGCTTGGAAACAGGGCCCTATGGCTACACCTTC
TRBV18	TRBD1	TRBJ2-4	.	CASSPPGQQNIQYF	TGTGCCAGCTCACCACCGGGACAGCAAAACATTCAGTACTTC
TRBV7-3	TRBD2	TRBJ2-7	once	CASSRSPGLGPQYF	TGTGCCAGCAGTCGATCGCCGGGACTAGGACCGCAGTACTTC
TRBV4-3	.	TRBJ1-6	few	CASSQDHRQDQPLHF	TGCGCCAGCAGCCAGGATCACCGACAGGACCAACCCCTCCACTTT
TRBV7-3	.	TRBJ1-6	.	CASSRQGFGSPLHF	TGTGCCAGCAGCCGTCAGGGGTTTGGTTCACCCCTCCACTTT
TRBV21-1	.	TRBJ1-4	.	CASSNPGGEKLFF	TGTGCCAGCAGCAACCCTGGGGGGGAAAAACTGTTTTTT
TRBV7-8	.	TRBJ2-7	once	CASSPQNEQYF	TGTGCCAGCAGCCCCCAAAACGAGCAGTACTTC